Sequencing of this T cell receptor beta chain was carried out in a study of blood T cell repertoires in COVID-19. Overall study: From the United States, Italy and Spain came samples of acute and convalescent COVID-19. In each case, the material was cDNA or gDNA derived from T cells, B-cell-depleted T cells, or PBMCs.

Original data processing: Reference gene primer amplification yielded estimated nucleated cell counts. Assay: immunoSEQ multiplex PCR; the TCRdb copy retains only in-frame clones and omits some. V, J and clone size derive from that table, while D and trimming were established from the DNA sequence. The sample includes approximately 11,000 clones, over 80% of them seen just once. This clone was counted once. Germline values: CDR1 SGHNT, CDR2 YENEEA. The CDR3 has 14 amino acids. V gave up 1 base and J gave up 4 bases, with 7 bases separating them. Sequencing was carried out using peripheral blood. V and J are TRBV11-3 and TRBJ2-2; the D is unclear. The receptor's source is a human donor in a cohort sampled during active COVID-19. The CDR3 DNA is TGTGCCAGCAGCTTAGTCTCGGGCACCGGGGAGCTGTTTTTT. It encodes CASSLVSGTGELFF.